The clone carrying this T cell receptor (beta chain) has a handful of counts. This CDR3 has 15 amino acids. V was shortened by 1 base and J by 1 base, with 7 bases between the two germline ends. Germline-derived CDR1 and CDR2 are MNHEY and SVGAGI. Produced via immunoSEQ multiplex PCR; TCRdb's table is partial and in-frame only. The sample carries 130,000 to 150,000 clones, over 60% recorded once. These data are taken from a study of blood T cell repertoires in COVID-19. This chain connects TRBV6-5 to TRBJ2-2; D gene ambiguous. Input material: peripheral blood. This clonotype was sampled from a man older than 75 with acute or convalescent COVID-19. CDR3 residues: CASSYLGKNTGELFF. As DNA, the CDR3 is TGTGCCAGCAGTTACTTGGGCAAGAACACCGGGGAGCTGTTTTTT.